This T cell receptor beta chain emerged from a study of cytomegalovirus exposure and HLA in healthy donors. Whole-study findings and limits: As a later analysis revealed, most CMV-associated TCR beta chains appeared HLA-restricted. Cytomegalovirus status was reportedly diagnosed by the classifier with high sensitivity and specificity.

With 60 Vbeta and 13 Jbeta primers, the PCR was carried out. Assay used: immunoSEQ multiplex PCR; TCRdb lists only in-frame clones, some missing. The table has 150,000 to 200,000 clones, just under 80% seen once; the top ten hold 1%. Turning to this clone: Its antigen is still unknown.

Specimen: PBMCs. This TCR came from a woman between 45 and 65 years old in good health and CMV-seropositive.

DNA for the CDR3: TGTGCCAGCAGTTTTCGGGGTGGTAATGAAAAACTGTTTTTT. Translating gives CASSFRGGNEKLFF. This chain uses TRBV28 with TRBJ1-4; no clear D gene. V was cut by 3 bases and J by 4 bases, with 9 bases left in between. CDR1 is MDHEN, CDR2 SYDVKM, per germline. This CDR3 spans 14 amino acids.